The 11 T cell receptor beta chains listed next were all sequenced from one sample in a study of radiotherapy plus CTLA-4 blockade in lung cancer (dated by TCRdb to about 2018). Libraries came from the immunoSEQ multiplex PCR assay. Drawn from immuneACCESS, this table holds only the in-frame rearrangements with V and J called that TCRdb kept. Clones are partly lost; checked studies trace under half to an unresolved V gene and leave the rest unexplained. This sample is represented by approximately 53,000 clones; approximately 84% of them were singletons. Approximately 30% of the sample goes to the ten largest clones. The sequenced sample was peripheral blood, obtained from a patient treated with radiotherapy plus ipilimumab. The receptor source for this set is a human donor with non-small cell lung cancer whose response to radiotherapy plus ipilimumab could not be evaluated.

This clone was counted once. The rearrangement uses TRBV27 and TRBJ2-1; 16 positions agree with TRBD2. J lost 9 bases, V lost 5 bases, and 7 bases had no gene match. Germline V gene sequence: CDR1 MNHEY, CDR2 SMNVEV (reference sequence). The CDR3 length is 16 residues. The CDR3 DNA sequence: TGTGCCAGCAGTCCGGGACTAGCGGGAGGGGTGATTGAGCAGTTCTTC. Its protein is CASSPGLAGGVIEQFF.

This clone was seen just once. V gene TRBV19 combines with J gene TRBJ2-7; perhaps TRBD2 as D (6 bases). The germline V gene encodes CDR1 LNHDA and CDR2 SQIVND (reference sequence). The ends were cut back, 5 bases at V and 2 bases at J, with 13 bases in the middle. The CDR3 runs 14 residues. CDR3 sequence reads: CASSPSGWAYEQYF. The CDR3 DNA is TGTGCCAGTAGTCCGAGCGGGTGGGCCTACGAGCAGTACTTC.

This clone appeared a few times. V and J are TRBV28 and TRBJ1-4, with TRBD1 matching over 9 bases. Per germline, CDR1 MDHEN and CDR2 SYDVKM. The ends lost 3 bases at V and 7 bases at J; junction bases unmatched: 9. The CDR3 runs 16 residues. CDR3 protein: CASSFVRGQGFEKLFF. The CDR3 nucleotides are TGTGCCAGCAGTTTCGTGCGGGGACAGGGATTTGAAAAACTGTTTTTT. The whole variable domain, remainder taken from reference TRBV28 and TRBJ1-4, is DVKVTQSSRYLVKRTGEKVFLECVQDMDHENMFWYRQDPGLGLRLIYFSYDVKMKEKGDIPEGYSVSREKKERFSLILESASTNQTSMYLCASSFVRGQGFEKLFFGSGTQLSVL.

This clone was seen only once. V is TRBV11-2 and J is TRBJ2-1, with 8 bases matching TRBD2. Germline trimming cut 1 base from V and 0 bases from J; bases unmatched to any gene: 2. Germline assignment: CDR1 SGHAT and CDR2 FQNNGV. The CDR3 runs to 16 residues. The CDR3 sequence is CASSLVAGISYNEQFF. The CDR3, as DNA: TGTGCCAGCAGCTTAGTAGCGGGAATCTCCTACAATGAGCAGTTCTTC. The full variable domain, with the rest looked up from reference TRBV11-2 and TRBJ2-1, is EAGVAQSPRYKIIEKRQSVAFWCNPISGHATLYWYQQILGQGPKLLIQFQNNGVVDDSQLPKDRFSAERLKGVDSTLKIQPAKLEDSAVYLCASSLVAGISYNEQFFGPGTRLTVL.

The rearrangement uses TRBV9 and TRBJ2-1; TRBD2 aligns across 11 bases. CDR3 length equals 17 residues. Germline V gene sequence: CDR1 SGDLS, CDR2 YYNGEE. V gave up 4 bases and J gave up 4 bases; unmatched junction bases: 10. The CDR3 reads CASSPRPGLAGYNEQFF. CDR3 nucleotides: TGTGCCAGCAGCCCCCGCCCTGGACTAGCGGGTTACAATGAGCAGTTCTTC.

CDR3 DNA: TGTGCCAGCAGCTCGGGACTAGCGGGAGCCGAGCAGTTCTTC. Translating it yields CASSSGLAGAEQFF. The V and J genes are TRBV7-9 and TRBJ2-1; 14 bases map to TRBD2. The CDR3 has 14 amino acids. With 4 bases clipped from V and 10 bases from J, the junction kept 3 bases outside the gene matches. The V gene's germline CDR1 is SEHNR and CDR2 FQNEAQ (reference sequence).

The chain carries TRBV28 and TRBJ1-5; tentatively, D is TRBD1 (6 bases). The germline gives CDR1 MDHEN, CDR2 SYDVKM. V lost 6 bases, J lost 0 bases, and 18 bases lay in between. This CDR3 is 17 amino acids long. In DNA, the CDR3 is TGTGCCAGCAGGGTGGGCCGGGACAACTATAGCAATCAGCCCCAGCATTTT. Its protein product is CASRVGRDNYSNQPQHF. Combining the CDR3 with reference TRBV28 and TRBJ1-5 gives the whole variable domain DVKVTQSSRYLVKRTGEKVFLECVQDMDHENMFWYRQDPGLGLRLIYFSYDVKMKEKGDIPEGYSVSREKKERFSLILESASTNQTSMYLCASRVGRDNYSNQPQHFGDGTRLSIL.

The chain links TRBV4-1 to TRBJ1-1, with D unclear. V gave up 1 base and J gave up 0 bases, with 15 bases separating them. The CDR3 runs 17 residues. Germline V gene lookup returns CDR1 MGHRA and CDR2 YSYEKL. The CDR3 nucleotides read TGCGCCAGCAGCCAAGTAGACGGGTACTACTTGAACACTGAAGCTTTCTTT. This gives the protein CASSQVDGYYLNTEAFF.

This chain links TRBV7-2 with TRBJ2-7, with a possible D match to TRBD2 (6 bases). CDR1 is SGHTA and CDR2 is FQGNSA in the germline V gene. Trimming removed 3 bases from V and 3 bases from J, with 9 bases in between. The CDR3 contains 13 residues. CDR3 nucleotides: TGTGCCAGCAGCTTTAGCGGAGTCTACGAGCAGTACTTC. This translates into CASSFSGVYEQYF.

This clone was recorded once. The chain has TRBV5-4 and TRBJ2-5; D is unclear. Trimming left V 4 bases short and J 5 bases short, with 9 bases between. This CDR3 contains 12 residues. Germline V gives CDR1 SGHNT, CDR2 YYREEE (reference sequence). The CDR3 sequence: CASSLVRETQYF. The CDR3 DNA reads as TGTGCCAGCAGCCTGGTGCGGGAGACCCAGTACTTC.

The chain carries TRBV2 and TRBJ2-7, with D possibly being TRBD2 (6 bases). In germline, CDR1 is SNHLY, CDR2 FYNNEI. Trimming stripped 3 bases from V and 2 bases from J, with 11 bases between. CDR3 length: 14 residues. This CDR3 is CASSDVGGAYEQYF. DNA of the CDR3: TGTGCCAGCAGTGACGTCGGGGGAGCCTACGAGCAGTACTTC.